This TCR beta chain was observed in a study of T cells expressing NK-cell markers. Whole-study context: It was from sorted CD3+CD56+NKG2C+, CD3+CD56+NKG2C- and CD3+CD56-NKG2C+ T cells that TCR beta repertoires came. Study results and limitations: Topping the CD3+CD56-NKG2C+ fraction as well were these clonotypes, in several donors. Whether the expanded NKG2C+ T cell clones recognized HCMV remained unclear.

Using the 5' RACE reads, TCRdb records one entry per CDR3 protein without DNA. The sample table includes about 260,000 distinct CDR3 sequences. The CDR3 extends over 15 amino acids. Germline CDR1 is SGHTA and CDR2 is FQGNSA. As regards this clonotype: What it binds is unknown.

The chain links TRBV7-2 to TRBJ2-1; TCRdb gives TRBD2 as the D gene, but with no DNA this cannot be confirmed. The sequenced sample was blood T cells: a sorted CD56 or NKG2C T cell subset, CD4+ or CD8+ T cells, or bulk PBMC T cells (not recorded which). This sequence was found in a man younger than 30 in good health. CDR3: CASTQPAGAANEQFF.